The clone carrying this T cell receptor beta chain was counted many times. The antigen is unknown. RNA transcripts provided the source from which TCR beta CDR3 regions were amplified. Primed by the HTBI set, a first-round RT-PCR was run on the TCR CDR3. TCRdb reanalysed the multiplex PCR reads using MiXCR and keeps one entry per CDR3 protein. This table holds about 300,000 distinct CDR3 sequences, roughly an eighth found once. CDR3 size: 13 residues. The germline V and J ends were trimmed by 5 bases and 6 bases, with 14 bases remaining between them. Germline-derived CDR1 and CDR2 are SGHAT and FQNNGV. This entry belongs to a study of T cells in Graves' hyperthyroidism and ophthalmopathy. Study details: The blood sample was taken at first diagnosis, before treatment began. Regarding the study as a whole: Stable hyperthyroidism was told apart from ophthalmopathy by a model built on 13 V-J features. The model identified upcoming ophthalmopathy a median about 7.1 months ahead of onset.

The sample taken for sequencing was blood. This receptor was identified in a woman aged 40 to 50 with Graves' hyperthyroidism. The chain carries TRBV11-2 and TRBJ2-7, with D unclear. The CDR3, as DNA: TGTGCCAGCAGCCGTTTGGGCCGAGGCGAGCAGTACTTC. This translates into CASSRLGRGEQYF.